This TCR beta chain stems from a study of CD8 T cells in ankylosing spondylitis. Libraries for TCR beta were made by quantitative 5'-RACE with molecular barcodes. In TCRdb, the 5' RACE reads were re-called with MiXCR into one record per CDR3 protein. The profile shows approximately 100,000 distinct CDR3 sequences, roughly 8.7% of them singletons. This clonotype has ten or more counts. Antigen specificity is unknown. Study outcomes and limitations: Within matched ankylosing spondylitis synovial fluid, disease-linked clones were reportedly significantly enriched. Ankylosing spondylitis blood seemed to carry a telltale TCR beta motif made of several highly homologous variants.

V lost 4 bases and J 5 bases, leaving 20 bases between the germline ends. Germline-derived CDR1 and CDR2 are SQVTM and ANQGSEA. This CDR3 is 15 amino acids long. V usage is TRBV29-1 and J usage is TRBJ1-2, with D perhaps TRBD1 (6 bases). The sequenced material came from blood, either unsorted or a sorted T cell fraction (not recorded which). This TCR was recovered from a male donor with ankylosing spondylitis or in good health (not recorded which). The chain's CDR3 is CSVVFWGGREYGYTF. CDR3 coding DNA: TGCAGCGTTGTATTTTGGGGGGGCAGGGAGTATGGCTACACCTTC.